These 20 T cell receptor beta chains originate from one sample sequenced in a study of CD8 T cells in ankylosing spondylitis. General study results and limits: Among TCR beta sequences, a motif of roughly 8 highly homologous variants appeared characteristic of ankylosing spondylitis blood.

From the 5' RACE reads, TCRdb called clonotypes with MiXCR, one entry per CDR3 protein. This table holds 670,000 or so distinct CDR3 sequences, around 20% found once. These receptors have no known antigen. The sequenced material came from blood, either unsorted or a sorted T cell fraction (not recorded which). The receptors shown here come from a male donor with ankylosing spondylitis.

This clonotype appeared a few times. The chain joins TRBV6-1 to TRBJ1-2, with D maybe TRBD1 (5 bases). Germline-derived CDR1 and CDR2 are MNHNS and SASEGT. Trimming stripped 4 bases from V and 1 base from J, with 10 bases between. The CDR3 consists of 14 residues. CDR3 coding DNA: TGTGCCAGCAGTGTGGACATTTTTAACTATGGCTACACCTTC. Protein product: CASSVDIFNYGYTF.

This chain links TRBV28 with TRBJ2-2; D is possibly TRBD2 (5 bases). With 8 bases removed from V and 4 bases from J, the gap between germline ends came to 20 bases. CDR1 MDHEN and CDR2 SYDVKM come from the germline V gene. CDR3 length: 16 residues. CDR3 DNA: TGTGCCAGCTGTCCTCCGGGGTCCCCTTTCACCGGGGAGCTGTTTTTT. Residues: CASCPPGSPFTGELFF.

This clonotype was recorded at least ten times. This chain joins TRBV7-9 and TRBJ2-1, with 10 positions matching TRBD2. After removal of 1 base from V and 10 bases from J, the junction contained 4 bases not matched to a gene. The germline CDR1 and CDR2 sequences are SEHNR and FQNEAQ (reference sequence). The CDR3 contains 14 residues. CDR3 bases: TGTGCCAGCAGCTTAGGGTCGGGACTAGCGGAGCAGTTCTTC. Translating gives CASSLGSGLAEQFF.

Only a few counts were recorded for this clonotype. CDR3: CASSQDHRGNSPLHF. Written as DNA, the CDR3 is TGCGCCAGCAGCCAAGATCACAGGGGGAATTCACCCCTCCACTTT. The chain joins TRBV4-3 to TRBJ1-6; 8 bases align to TRBD1. The J segment lost 7 bases and the V segment lost 0 bases, leaving 2 bases of the junction unmatched. Germline V gives CDR1 LGHNA, CDR2 YSLEER. The CDR3 extends over 15 amino acids.

This clonotype has a handful of counts. This rearrangement joins TRBV12-3 or TRBV12-4 to TRBJ1-5, with 8 positions matching TRBD1. The CDR3 length is 19 residues. With 3 bases clipped from V and 0 bases from J, the junction kept 13 bases outside the gene matches. The CDR3 DNA follows: TGTGCCAGCAGTTTTACCGGACAGGGTGCCCTATATAGCAATCAGCCCCAGCATTTT. Protein product: CASSFTGQGALYSNQPQHF.

This clonotype appeared a few times. The gene calls are TRBV5-1 and TRBJ2-2, with D maybe TRBD1 (5 bases). Per germline, CDR1 SGHRS and CDR2 YFSETQ. Trimming stripped 0 bases from V and 3 bases from J, with 6 bases between. The CDR3 is made up of 14 amino acids. The DNA for the CDR3 is TGCGCCAGCAGCTTGGAAGGGGACACCGGGGAGCTGTTTTTT. This sequence encodes CASSLEGDTGELFF.

This clonotype was seen only a few times. The chain uses TRBV5-1 and TRBJ2-3; the D gene could be TRBD1 or TRBD2 (6 bases each). The CDR3 totals 16 residues. Germline CDR1 and CDR2: SGHRS and YFSETQ. The ends were cut back, 4 bases at V and 4 bases at J, with 19 bases in the middle. The CDR3 reads CASSAGYRASADTQYF. CDR3 in DNA: TGCGCCAGCAGCGCGGGGTACAGGGCCAGCGCAGATACGCAGTATTTT.

This clonotype was counted many times. V usage is TRBV12-3 or TRBV12-4 and J usage is TRBJ2-4; D may correspond to TRBD1 or TRBD2 (5 bases each). The CDR3 is made up of 13 amino acids. Trimming stripped 5 bases from V and 9 bases from J, with 14 bases between. CDR3 loop: CASSTGPWVIQYF. DNA for the CDR3: TGTGCCAGCAGTACGGGGCCCTGGGTCATTCAGTACTTC.

In DNA form, the CDR3 reads TGTGCCAGCAGCTTGGGGCTGCAGGGGGATACGCAGTATTTT. This codes for CASSLGLQGDTQYF. The chain links TRBV5-5 to TRBJ2-3; D might be TRBD1 (6 bases). The CDR3 contains 14 residues. CDR1 is SGHKS and CDR2 is YYEKEE in the germline V gene (reference sequence). V was clipped by 0 bases and J by 6 bases, with 11 bases between them.

This clonotype has a handful of counts. V usage is TRBV2 and J usage is TRBJ2-3; no clear D. This CDR3 contains 13 residues. V lost 5 bases and J lost 1, with 7 bases in between. Germline lookup yields CDR1 SNHLY and CDR2 FYNNEI. CDR3 bases: TGTGCCAGCAGTCGGGTTCGCACAGATACGCAGTATTTT. Translating it yields CASSRVRTDTQYF.

The gene calls are TRBV4-1 and TRBJ2-7; D ambiguous. This CDR3 has 14 amino acids. The V gene's germline CDR1 is MGHRA and CDR2 YSYEKL. Trimming cost V 1 base and J 0 bases, with 7 bases left between them. The CDR3, as DNA: TGCGCCAGCAGCCAAGTCTACAGCTCCTACGAGCAGTACTTC. Its protein product is CASSQVYSSYEQYF.

There are a few counts of this clonotype. The chain is built from TRBV7-2 and TRBJ2-1; the match to TRBD2 covers 11 bases. This CDR3 comprises 15 residues. V gave up 1 base and J gave up 7 bases; unmatched junction bases: 3. Germline values: CDR1 SGHTA, CDR2 FQGNSA. The CDR3 nucleotides are TGTGCCAGCAGCTTAGAACCTAGCGGGAGGAATGAGCAGTTCTTC. Translated, it gives CASSLEPSGRNEQFF.

This clonotype was observed a handful of times. The chain has TRBV9 and TRBJ2-3; the match to TRBD2 covers 8 bases. The junction had 8 bases not matched to a gene; V was cut back by 1 base and J by 4 bases. This CDR3 region has 16 residues. The V gene's germline CDR1 is SGDLS and CDR2 YYNGEE. The CDR3 is CASSVTSGSRADTQYF. CDR3 coding DNA: TGTGCCAGCAGCGTAACCAGCGGGAGTCGGGCAGATACGCAGTATTTT.

The V gene is TRBV12-3 or TRBV12-4, the J gene TRBJ1-1; 8 positions agree with TRBD1. Trimming took 5 bases from V and 5 from J; bases not matched to a gene: 7. The CDR3 loop spans 14 amino acids. The CDR3 protein is CASSPRTGFTEAFF. The CDR3 region has the DNA TGTGCCAGCAGTCCCCGGACAGGGTTTACTGAAGCTTTCTTT.

This chain connects TRBV11-2 to TRBJ2-4, with 12 bases fitting TRBD1. The ends lost 5 bases at V and 8 bases at J; junction bases unmatched: 13. This CDR3 has 17 amino acids. Germline CDR1 reads SGHAT; CDR2 reads FQNNGV. Here the CDR3 reads CASSLTGTGGVVHIQYF. In nucleotides, the CDR3 is TGTGCCAGCAGCCTGACCGGGACAGGGGGCGTCGTACACATTCAGTACTTC.

This chain connects TRBV2 to TRBJ2-5; no reliable D call. This CDR3 spans 11 amino acids. The V and J ends lost 9 bases and 4 bases respectively, with 9 bases between them. Germline assignment: CDR1 SNHLY and CDR2 FYNNEI. The CDR3 protein is CARASPETQYF. The CDR3 DNA reads TGTGCCAGGGCTAGTCCAGAGACCCAGTACTTC.

This clonotype appeared many times. The DNA for the CDR3 is TGCGCCAGCAGCTTGTCGAACAAACACCAAGAGACCCAGTACTTC. It yields the protein CASSLSNKHQETQYF. The V and J genes are TRBV5-1 and TRBJ2-5; D not certain. Germline-derived CDR1 and CDR2 are SGHRS and YFSETQ. Trimming took off 1 base at V and 0 bases at J, with 10 bases between the two ends. The CDR3 covers 15 residues.

The CDR3 DNA is TGTGCCAGCAGCTTAGCAACAAGTGCCTATACAACTAATGAAAAACTGTTTTTT. Translation: CASSLATSAYTTNEKLFF. The gene calls are TRBV7-2 and TRBJ1-4; D remains unclear. Germline lookup yields CDR1 SGHTA and CDR2 FQGNSA. The CDR3 covers 18 residues. Trimming pared 0 bases from V and 0 bases from J, leaving 14 bases between.

This chain uses TRBV29-1 with TRBJ1-2; D is undetermined. The V end lost 4 bases, the J end lost 6 bases, and 9 bases lay between the germline ends. CDR1 and CDR2 from the germline V gene are SQVTM and ANQGSEA. This CDR3 spans 11 amino acids. The CDR3 is CSVARKNGYTF. The CDR3 coding sequence is TGCAGCGTTGCCAGAAAAAATGGCTACACCTTC.

This clonotype was detected many times. The gene calls are TRBV20-1 and TRBJ1-3; possibly TRBD1 for D (6 bases). The V and J ends lost 7 bases and 2 bases respectively, with 12 bases between them. Germline CDR1 DFQATT, CDR2 SNEGSKA (reference sequence). The CDR3 sequence is 13 residues long. CDR3 sequence reads: CSGTKGAGNTIYF. The CDR3 nucleotides are TGCAGTGGAACAAAGGGGGCTGGAAACACCATATATTTT.